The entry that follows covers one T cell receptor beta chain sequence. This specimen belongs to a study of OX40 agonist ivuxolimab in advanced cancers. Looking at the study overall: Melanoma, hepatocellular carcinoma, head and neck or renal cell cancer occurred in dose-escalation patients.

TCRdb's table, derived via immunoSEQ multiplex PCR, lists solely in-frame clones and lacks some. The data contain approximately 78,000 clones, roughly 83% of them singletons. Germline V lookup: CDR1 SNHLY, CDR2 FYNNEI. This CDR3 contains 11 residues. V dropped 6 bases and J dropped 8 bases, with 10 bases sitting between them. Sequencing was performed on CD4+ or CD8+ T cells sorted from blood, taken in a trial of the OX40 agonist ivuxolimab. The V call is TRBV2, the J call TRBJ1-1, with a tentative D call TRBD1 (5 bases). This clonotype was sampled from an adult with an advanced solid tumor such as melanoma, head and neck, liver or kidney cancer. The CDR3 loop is CASRRTSEAFF. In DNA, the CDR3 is TGTGCCAGCAGGAGGACATCGGAAGCTTTCTTT.